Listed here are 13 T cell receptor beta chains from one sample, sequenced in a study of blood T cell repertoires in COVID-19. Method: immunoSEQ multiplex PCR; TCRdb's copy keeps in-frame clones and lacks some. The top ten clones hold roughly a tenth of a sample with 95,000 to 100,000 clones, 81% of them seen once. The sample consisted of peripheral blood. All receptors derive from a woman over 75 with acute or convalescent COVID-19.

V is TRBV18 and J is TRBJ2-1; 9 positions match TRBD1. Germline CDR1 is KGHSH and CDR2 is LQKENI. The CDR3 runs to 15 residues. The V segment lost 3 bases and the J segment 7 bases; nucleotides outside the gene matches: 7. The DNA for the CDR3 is TGTGCCAGCTCACCTACAGGGGGCTTGGGGAATGAGCAGTTCTTC. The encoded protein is CASSPTGGLGNEQFF.

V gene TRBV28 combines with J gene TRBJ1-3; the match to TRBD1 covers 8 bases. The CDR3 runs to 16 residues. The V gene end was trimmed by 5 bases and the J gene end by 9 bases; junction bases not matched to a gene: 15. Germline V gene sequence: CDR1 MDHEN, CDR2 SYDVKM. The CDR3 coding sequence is TGTGCCAGCAGTCTACTCAGAGGACAGGGAGTGGGCACCATATATTTT. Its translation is CASSLLRGQGVGTIYF.

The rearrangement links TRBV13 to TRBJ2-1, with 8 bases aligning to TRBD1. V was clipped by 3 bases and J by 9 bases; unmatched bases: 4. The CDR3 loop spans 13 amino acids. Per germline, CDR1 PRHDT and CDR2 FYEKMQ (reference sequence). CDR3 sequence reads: CASSFRTGPEQFF. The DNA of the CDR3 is TGTGCCAGCAGCTTTCGGACAGGGCCTGAGCAGTTCTTC.

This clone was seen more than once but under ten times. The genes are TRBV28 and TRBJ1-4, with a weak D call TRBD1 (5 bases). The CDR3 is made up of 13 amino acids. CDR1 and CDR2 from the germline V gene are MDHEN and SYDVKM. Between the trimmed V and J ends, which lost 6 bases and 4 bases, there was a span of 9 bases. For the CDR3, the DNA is TGTGCCAGCAGCCGGGGACTTAATGAAAAACTGTTTTTT. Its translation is CASSRGLNEKLFF.

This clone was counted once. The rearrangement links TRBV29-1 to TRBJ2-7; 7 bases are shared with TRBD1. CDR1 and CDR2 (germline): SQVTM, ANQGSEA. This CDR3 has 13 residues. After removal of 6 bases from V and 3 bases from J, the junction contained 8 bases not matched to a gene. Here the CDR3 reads CSVTGVLNYEQYF. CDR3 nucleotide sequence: TGCAGCGTAACAGGGGTCTTAAACTACGAGCAGTACTTC.

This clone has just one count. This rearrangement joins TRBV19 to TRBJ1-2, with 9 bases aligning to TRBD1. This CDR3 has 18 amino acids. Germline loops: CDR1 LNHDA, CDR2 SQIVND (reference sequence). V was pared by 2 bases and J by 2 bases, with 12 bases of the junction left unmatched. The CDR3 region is CASSISPQGAYRNYGYTF. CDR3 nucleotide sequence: TGTGCCAGTAGTATATCTCCACAGGGGGCGTACCGGAACTATGGCTACACCTTC.

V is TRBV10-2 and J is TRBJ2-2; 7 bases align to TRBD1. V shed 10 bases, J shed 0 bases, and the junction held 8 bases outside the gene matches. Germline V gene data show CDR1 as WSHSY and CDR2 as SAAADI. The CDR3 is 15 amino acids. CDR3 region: CATTLQGANTGELFF. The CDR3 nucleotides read TGCGCCACCACTCTGCAGGGGGCGAACACCGGGGAGCTGTTTTTT.

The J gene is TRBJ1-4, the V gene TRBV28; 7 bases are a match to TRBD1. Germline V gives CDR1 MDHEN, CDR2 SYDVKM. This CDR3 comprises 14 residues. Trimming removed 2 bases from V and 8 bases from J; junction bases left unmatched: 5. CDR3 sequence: CASSLVDRDEKLFF. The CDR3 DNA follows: TGTGCCAGCAGTTTAGTTGACAGGGACGAAAAACTGTTTTTT.

The CDR3 spells CAVQGASDEKLFF. The CDR3 DNA is TGTGCCGTCCAGGGGGCCAGTGATGAAAAACTGTTTTTT. V and J are TRBV10-3 and TRBJ1-4; 8 bases fit TRBD1. J was trimmed by 6 bases and V by 11 bases; bases with no gene match: 8. The CDR3 spans 13 residues. The germline gives CDR1 ENHRY, CDR2 SYGVKD.

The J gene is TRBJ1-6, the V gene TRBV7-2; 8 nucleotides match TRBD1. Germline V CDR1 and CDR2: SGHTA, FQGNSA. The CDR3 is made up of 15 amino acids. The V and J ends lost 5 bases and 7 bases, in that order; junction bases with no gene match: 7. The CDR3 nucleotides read TGTGCCAGCAGCCGCGACAGGGGTGGGAATTCACCCCTCCACTTT. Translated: CASSRDRGGNSPLHF.

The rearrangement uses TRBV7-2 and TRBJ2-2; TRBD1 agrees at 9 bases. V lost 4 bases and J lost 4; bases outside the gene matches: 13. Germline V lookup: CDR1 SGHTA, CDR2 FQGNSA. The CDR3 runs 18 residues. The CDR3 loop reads CASSSGPGTGPITGELFF. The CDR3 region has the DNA TGTGCCAGCAGCTCAGGCCCCGGGACAGGGCCTATCACCGGGGAGCTGTTTTTT.

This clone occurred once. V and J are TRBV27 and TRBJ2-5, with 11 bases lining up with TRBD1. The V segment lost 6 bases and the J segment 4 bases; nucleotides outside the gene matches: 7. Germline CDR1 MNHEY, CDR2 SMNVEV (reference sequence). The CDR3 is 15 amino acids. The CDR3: CASSTGTGGVETQYF. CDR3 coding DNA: TGTGCCAGCAGCACCGGGACAGGGGGTGTAGAGACCCAGTACTTC.

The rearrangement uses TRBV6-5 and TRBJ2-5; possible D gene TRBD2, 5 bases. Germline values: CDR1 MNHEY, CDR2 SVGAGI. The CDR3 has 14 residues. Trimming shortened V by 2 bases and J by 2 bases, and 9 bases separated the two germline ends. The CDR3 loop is CASSYGSSQETQYF. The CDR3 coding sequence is TGTGCCAGCAGTTACGGGAGCAGTCAAGAGACCCAGTACTTC.